This is a list of T cell receptor beta chains from one sample in a study of shared clonotypes between healthy human individuals. Some clones are missing from TCRdb's copy, which holds only in-frame ones; the method was immunoSEQ multiplex PCR. The sample has roughly 2.4 million clones, around 95% seen once. Input material: naive CD4+ T cells sorted from blood. The receptors come from a man in his late teens or twenties in good health. CDR3s leave out the opening cysteine and the closing phenylalanine or tryptophan.

ASSGRDIPSGNTIY TRBV13
ATSRDYGLAGAGELF TRBV15
ASSSGGNEQF TRBV6-6
ASSLSGGPYNEQF TRBV5-1
ATNQRARGVTDTQY TRBV15
ASSRITGDTQY TRBV5-1
ASSYSSEPNQPQH TRBV6-6
AWGPINSGNTIY TRBV30
ASSSYPGNYGYT TRBV28
ASKVARNTEAF TRBV6-6
ASSPQDRAEAF TRBV18
ASSLREGGELF TRBV7-7
AIRLAGTDTQY TRBV10-3
AWSAASDQSDTQY TRBV30
ASSPRGLAGVNEQF TRBV19
AWSDGGDNEKLF TRBV30
ASSFLRDGEEAF TRBV7-9
ASSQEDRIGQRNSPLH TRBV4-1
SAYSGTEAF TRBV20-1
ASSPGPPYEQY TRBV18
ASSRQGRWTEAF TRBV19
ASSVELAGEQY TRBV2
ASSLQGRESPLH TRBV18
ASSLRGLSSYNEQF TRBV5-1
ASSPLPNQPQH TRBV7-2
ASSLWSNEQF TRBV7-9
ASRYEREGNEQF TRBV2
ASSQAGTSWDEQF TRBV4-1
ASSTLLAGKYEQY TRBV19
ASSLEAVANYGYT TRBV7-2
ASTNKGTTNTGELF TRBV9
AAAGDRVNYEQY TRBV21-1
ASSALEAGNRTDTQY TRBV6-4
ASSKGPTSAETQY TRBV18
ASSLGTMAGSYNSPLH TRBV5-4
ASSPFLTDTQY TRBV4-1
ASSLEGQGAHEQY TRBV11-2
ASSVRDSYNSPLH TRBV19
ASSLALAGVNEQF TRBV5-1
ASSLQGAAEKLF TRBV5-1
ASSLVGQGASYEQY TRBV5-1
AIGGEVAGERETQY TRBV10-3
ASSRGTKNIQY TRBV2
ASSQALLNADTQY TRBV4-3
ASSISPTSGALEQY TRBV7-2
ATSRQGGINTIY TRBV15
ASSEVGGYT TRBV2
ASSWERGQPQH TRBV28